The entry that follows covers one T cell receptor (beta chain) sequence. Its cognate antigen is unknown. These data come from a study of cytomegalovirus exposure and HLA in healthy donors. Study results and limitations: Analysis was performed later, and it showed HLA-associated TCR beta chains to be more clonally expanded than equally common others.

CDR3 length: 13 residues. The germline V gene has CDR1 SGHDT and CDR2 YYEEEE. The V end lost 0 bases, the J end lost 4 bases, and 7 bases lay between the germline ends. In the PCR, 60 Vbeta and 13 Jbeta primers were used. Sequencing used immunoSEQ multiplex PCR; TCRdb keeps in-frame clones, though not all of them. This sample's table reports around 150,000 clones. Sequenced: PBMCs. This rearrangement joins TRBV5-6 to TRBJ1-2; no definite D call. This clonotype was sampled from a woman aged 60-75 years in good health and CMV-seronegative. CDR3 sequence (DNA): TGTGCCAGCAGCTTGGGGCATTCCTATGGCTACACCTTC. This sequence encodes CASSLGHSYGYTF.